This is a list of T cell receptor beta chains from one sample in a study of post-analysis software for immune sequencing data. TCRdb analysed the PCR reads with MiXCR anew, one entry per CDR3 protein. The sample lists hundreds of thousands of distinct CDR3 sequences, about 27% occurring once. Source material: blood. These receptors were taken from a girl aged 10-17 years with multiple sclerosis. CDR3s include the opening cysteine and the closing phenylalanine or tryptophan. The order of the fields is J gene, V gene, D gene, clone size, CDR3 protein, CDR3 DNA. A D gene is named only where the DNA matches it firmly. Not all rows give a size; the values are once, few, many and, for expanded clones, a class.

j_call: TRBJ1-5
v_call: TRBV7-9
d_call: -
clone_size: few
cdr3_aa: CASRQGGGNQPQHF
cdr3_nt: TGTGCCAGCAGGCAGGGCGGGGGCAATCAGCCCCAGCATTTT

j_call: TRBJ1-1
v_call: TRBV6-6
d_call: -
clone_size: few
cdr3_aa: CASIPPVRNTEAFF
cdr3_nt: TGTGCCAGCATCCCACCAGTAAGGAACACTGAAGCTTTCTTT

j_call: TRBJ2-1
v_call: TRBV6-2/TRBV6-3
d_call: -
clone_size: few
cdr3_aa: CASALRRLVRDEQFF
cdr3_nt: TGTGCCAGCGCCCTAAGGCGCCTTGTTCGGGATGAGCAGTTCTTC

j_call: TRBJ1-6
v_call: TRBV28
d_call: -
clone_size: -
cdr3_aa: CASSFNRAYNSPLHF
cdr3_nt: TGTGCCAGCAGTTTCAACAGAGCCTATAATTCACCCCTCCACTTT

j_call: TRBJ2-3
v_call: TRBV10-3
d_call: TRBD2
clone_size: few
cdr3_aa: CAITPRLASGGADTQYF
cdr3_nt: TGTGCCATCACTCCGCGGTTGGCTAGCGGGGGGGCAGATACGCAGTATTTT

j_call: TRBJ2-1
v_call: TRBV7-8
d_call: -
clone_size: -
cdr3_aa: CASSLRGVASFWEQFF
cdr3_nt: TGTGCCAGCAGCTTAAGGGGGGTAGCCTCATTCTGGGAGCAGTTCTTC

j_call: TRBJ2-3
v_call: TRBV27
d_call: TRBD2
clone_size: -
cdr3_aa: CASSLLREKGGDTQYF
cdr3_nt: TGTGCCAGCAGTTTGTTGCGGGAGAAGGGTGGAGATACGCAGTATTTT

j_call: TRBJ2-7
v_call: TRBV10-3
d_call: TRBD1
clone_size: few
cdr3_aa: CAISEGPGTGGKQYF
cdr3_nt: TGTGCCATCAGTGAAGGTCCGGGGACAGGGGGGAAGCAGTACTTC

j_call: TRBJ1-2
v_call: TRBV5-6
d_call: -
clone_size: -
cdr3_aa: CASSLVAGVHTF
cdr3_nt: TGTGCCAGCAGCTTGGTGGCAGGGGTACACACCTTC

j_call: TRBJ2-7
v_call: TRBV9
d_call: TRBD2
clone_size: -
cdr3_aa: CAINGPEAGVRVEQYF
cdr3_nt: TGTGCCATAAACGGGCCGGAAGCGGGAGTGAGGGTCGAGCAGTACTTC

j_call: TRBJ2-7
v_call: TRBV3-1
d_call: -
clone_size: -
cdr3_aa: CASSSGMGYEQYF
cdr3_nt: TGTGCCAGCAGCTCAGGCATGGGATACGAGCAGTACTTC

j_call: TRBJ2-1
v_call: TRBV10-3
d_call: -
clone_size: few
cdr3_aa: CAISVGGLGNEQFF
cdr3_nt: TGTGCCATCAGTGTAGGTGGTCTAGGCAATGAGCAGTTCTTC

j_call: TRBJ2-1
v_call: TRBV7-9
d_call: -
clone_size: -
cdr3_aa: CASSLITGLSYNEQFF
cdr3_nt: TGTGCCAGCAGCTTGATAACAGGGCTCTCCTACAATGAGCAGTTCTTC

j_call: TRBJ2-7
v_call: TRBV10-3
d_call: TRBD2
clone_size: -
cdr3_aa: CAITSELAGGYEQYF
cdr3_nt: TGTGCCATCACGTCAGAACTAGCGGGAGGGTACGAGCAGTACTTC

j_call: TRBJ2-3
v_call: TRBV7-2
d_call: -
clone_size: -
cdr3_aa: CASSLMDTDTQYF
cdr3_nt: TGTGCCAGCAGCTTAATGGACACAGATACGCAGTATTTT

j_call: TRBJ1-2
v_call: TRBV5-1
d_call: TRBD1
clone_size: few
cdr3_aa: CASSSSSTGGVWGYTF
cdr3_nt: TGCGCCAGCAGCTCCTCCTCGACAGGGGGCGTGTGGGGCTACACCTTC

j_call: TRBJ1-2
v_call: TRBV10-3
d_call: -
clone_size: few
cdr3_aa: CAISDPPHFGYTF
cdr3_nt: TGTGCCATCAGTGACCCCCCCCACTTTGGCTACACCTTC

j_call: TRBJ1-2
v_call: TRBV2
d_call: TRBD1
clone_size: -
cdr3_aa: CASTEETGGHGYTF
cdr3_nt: TGTGCCAGCACCGAGGAGACAGGGGGCCATGGCTACACCTTC

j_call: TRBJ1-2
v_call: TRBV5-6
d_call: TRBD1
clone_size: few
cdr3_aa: CASSLVGGASDYGYTF
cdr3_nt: TGTGCCAGCAGCTTGGTAGGGGGCGCTTCGGACTATGGCTACACCTTC

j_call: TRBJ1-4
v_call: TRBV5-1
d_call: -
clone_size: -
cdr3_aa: CASSWGGGRDEKLFF
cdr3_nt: TGCGCCAGCAGCTGGGGCGGGGGGCGCGATGAAAAACTGTTTTTT

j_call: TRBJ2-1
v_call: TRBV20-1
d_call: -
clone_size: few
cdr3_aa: CSARLETYNEQFF
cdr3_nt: TGCAGTGCCCGACTGGAAACTTACAATGAGCAGTTCTTC

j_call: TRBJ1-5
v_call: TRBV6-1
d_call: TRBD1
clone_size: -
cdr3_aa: CASSGFDRGPYQPQHF
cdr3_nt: TGTGCCAGCAGCGGATTCGACAGGGGGCCGTATCAGCCCCAGCATTTT

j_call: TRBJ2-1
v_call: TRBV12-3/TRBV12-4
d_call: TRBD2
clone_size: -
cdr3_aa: CASLAGGGHNEQFF
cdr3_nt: TGTGCCAGCTTAGCGGGAGGGGGCCACAATGAGCAGTTCTTC

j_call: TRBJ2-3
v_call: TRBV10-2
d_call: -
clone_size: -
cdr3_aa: CASSERGSTDTQYF
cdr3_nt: TGCGCCAGCAGTGAGAGAGGGAGCACAGATACGCAGTATTTT

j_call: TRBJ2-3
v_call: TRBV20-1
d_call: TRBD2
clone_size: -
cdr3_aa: CSAAGTIDTQYF
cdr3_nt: TGCAGTGCCGCAGGGACTATAGATACGCAGTATTTT

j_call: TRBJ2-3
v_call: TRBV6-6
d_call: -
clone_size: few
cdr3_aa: CASSQLALTDTQYF
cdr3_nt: TGTGCCAGCAGTCAACTAGCACTCACAGATACGCAGTATTTT

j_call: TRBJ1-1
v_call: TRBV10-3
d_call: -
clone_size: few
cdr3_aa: CAIKGSDTEAFF
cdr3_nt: TGTGCCATCAAAGGCTCGGACACTGAAGCTTTCTTT

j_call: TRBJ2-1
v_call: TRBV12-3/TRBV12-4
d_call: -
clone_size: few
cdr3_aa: CASTEGGHEQFF
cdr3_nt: TGTGCCAGCACGGAGGGGGGCCACGAGCAGTTCTTC

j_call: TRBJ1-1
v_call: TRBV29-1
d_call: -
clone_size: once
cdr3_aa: CSVVGRMNTEAFF
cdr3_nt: TGCAGCGTTGTGGGCAGGATGAACACTGAAGCTTTCTTT

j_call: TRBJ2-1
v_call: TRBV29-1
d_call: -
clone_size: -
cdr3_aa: CSVEVSWGNEQFF
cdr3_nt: TGCAGCGTTGAAGTCTCGTGGGGGAATGAGCAGTTCTTC

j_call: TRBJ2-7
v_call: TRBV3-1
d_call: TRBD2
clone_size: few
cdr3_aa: CASSTIAGGYEQYF
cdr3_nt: TGTGCCAGCAGTACAATAGCGGGAGGCTACGAGCAGTACTTC

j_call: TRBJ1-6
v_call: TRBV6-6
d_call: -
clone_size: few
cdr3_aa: CASSYSPYNSPLHF
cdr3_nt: TGTGCCAGCAGTTACAGCCCTTATAATTCACCCCTCCACTTT

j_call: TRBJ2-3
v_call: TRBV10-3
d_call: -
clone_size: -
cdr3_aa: CAIRTSPRTDTQYF
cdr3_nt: TGTGCCATCAGGACTTCGCCCCGCACAGATACGCAGTATTTT

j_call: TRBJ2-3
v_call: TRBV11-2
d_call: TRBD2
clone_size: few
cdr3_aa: CASRTLAGVGDTQYF
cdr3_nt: TGTGCCAGCAGGACACTAGCGGGAGTTGGGGATACGCAGTATTTT

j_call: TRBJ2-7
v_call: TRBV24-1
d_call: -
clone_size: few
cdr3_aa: CATNPDEQYF
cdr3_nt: TGTGCCACCAACCCGGACGAGCAGTACTTC

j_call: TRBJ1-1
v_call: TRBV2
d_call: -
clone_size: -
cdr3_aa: CASNGQPLNTEAFF
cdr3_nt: TGTGCCAGCAACGGACAGCCTTTGAACACTGAAGCTTTCTTT

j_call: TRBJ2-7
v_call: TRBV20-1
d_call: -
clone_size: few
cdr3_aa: CSASDPYEQYF
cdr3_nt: TGCAGTGCTAGCGACCCCTACGAGCAGTACTTC

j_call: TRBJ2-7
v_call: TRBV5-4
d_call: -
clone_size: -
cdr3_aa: CASSWDSRGPYEQYF
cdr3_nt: TGTGCCAGCAGCTGGGACTCCAGGGGCCCCTACGAGCAGTACTTC

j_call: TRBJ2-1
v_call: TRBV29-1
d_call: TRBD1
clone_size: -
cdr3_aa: CSVEVARGGDEQFF
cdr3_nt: TGCAGCGTTGAAGTCGCCCGAGGGGGCGATGAGCAGTTCTTC

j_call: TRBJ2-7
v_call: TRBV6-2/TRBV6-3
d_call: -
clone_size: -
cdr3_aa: CASSYRQNSYEQYF
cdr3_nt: TGTGCCAGCAGTTACAGACAGAACTCCTACGAGCAGTACTTC

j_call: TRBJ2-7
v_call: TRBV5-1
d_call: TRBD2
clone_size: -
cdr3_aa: CASSWGTSGTDEQYF
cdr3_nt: TGCGCCAGCAGCTGGGGGACTAGCGGGACCGACGAGCAGTACTTC

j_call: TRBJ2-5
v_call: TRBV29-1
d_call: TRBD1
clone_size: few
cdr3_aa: CSVIPTGYGETQYF
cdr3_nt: TGCAGCGTTATACCGACAGGGTACGGGGAGACCCAGTACTTC

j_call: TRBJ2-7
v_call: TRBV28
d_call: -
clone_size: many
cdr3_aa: CASSLQGFGHEQYF
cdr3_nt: TGTGCCAGCAGTTTACAGGGATTCGGCCACGAGCAGTACTTC

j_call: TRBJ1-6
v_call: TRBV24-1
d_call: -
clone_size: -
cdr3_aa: CATSDSASPELHF
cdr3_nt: TGTGCCACCAGTGACTCGGCATCACCCGAGCTCCACTTT

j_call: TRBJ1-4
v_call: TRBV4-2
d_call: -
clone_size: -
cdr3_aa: CASQMRGGSEKLFF
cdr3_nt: TGTGCCAGCCAGATGAGGGGTGGGAGTGAAAAACTGTTTTTT

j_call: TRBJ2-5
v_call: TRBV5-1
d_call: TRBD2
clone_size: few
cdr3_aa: CASSLEGREVYF
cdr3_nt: TGCGCCAGCAGCTTGGAAGGCCGGGAGGTGTACTTC

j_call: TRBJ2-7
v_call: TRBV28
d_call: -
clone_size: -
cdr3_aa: CASLDSYEQYF
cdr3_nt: TGTGCCAGCCTGGACTCCTACGAGCAGTACTTC

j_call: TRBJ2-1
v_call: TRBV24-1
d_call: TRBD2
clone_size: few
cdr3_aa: CATSDRRTSGDNEQFF
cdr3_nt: TGTGCCACCAGTGACCGTCGGACTAGCGGAGACAATGAGCAGTTCTTC

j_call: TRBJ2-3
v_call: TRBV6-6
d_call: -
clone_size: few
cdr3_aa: CASSFKQSTDTQYF
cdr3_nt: TGTGCCAGCAGTTTCAAGCAGAGCACAGATACGCAGTATTTT

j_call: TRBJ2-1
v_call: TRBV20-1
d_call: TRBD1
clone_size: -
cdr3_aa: CSAPQTTGGRGEQFF
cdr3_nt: TGCAGTGCTCCCCAGACGACAGGGGGTAGAGGTGAGCAGTTCTTC

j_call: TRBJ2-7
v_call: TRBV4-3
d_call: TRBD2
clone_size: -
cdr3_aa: CASSQDPLAGQGQYF
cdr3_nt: TGCGCCAGCAGCCAAGATCCCCTAGCGGGCCAGGGGCAGTACTTC

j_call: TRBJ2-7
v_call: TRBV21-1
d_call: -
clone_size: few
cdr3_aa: CASSKVATDYEQYF
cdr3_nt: TGTGCCAGCAGCAAAGTGGCGACAGACTACGAGCAGTACTTC

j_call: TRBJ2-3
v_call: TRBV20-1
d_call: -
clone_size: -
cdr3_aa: CSARDSRPSTDTQYF
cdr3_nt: TGCAGTGCTAGAGACAGCCGACCTAGCACAGATACGCAGTATTTT

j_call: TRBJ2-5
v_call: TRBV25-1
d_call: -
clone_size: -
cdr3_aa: CASSGGRTGPETQYF
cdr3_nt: TGTGCCAGCAGTGGGGGGCGGACCGGGCCAGAGACCCAGTACTTC

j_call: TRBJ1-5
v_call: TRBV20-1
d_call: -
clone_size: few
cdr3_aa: CSARSGTGNQPQHF
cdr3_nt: TGCAGTGCTAGGTCGGGTACAGGGAACCAGCCCCAGCATTTT

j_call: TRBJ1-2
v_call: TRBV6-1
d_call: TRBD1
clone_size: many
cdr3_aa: CASSLDRVNYGYTF
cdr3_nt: TGTGCCAGCAGTTTGGACAGGGTGAACTATGGCTACACCTTC

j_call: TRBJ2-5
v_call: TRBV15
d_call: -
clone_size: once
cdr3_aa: CATSRPGDRTYNEQYF
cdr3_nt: TGTGCCACCAGCAGACCGGGAGACAGGACCTACAATGAGCAGTACTTC

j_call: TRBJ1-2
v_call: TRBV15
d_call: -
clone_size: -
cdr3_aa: CATNPRQEVYVGSYTF
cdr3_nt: TGTGCCACCAACCCTAGACAGGAGGTCTATGTCGGCAGCTACACCTTC

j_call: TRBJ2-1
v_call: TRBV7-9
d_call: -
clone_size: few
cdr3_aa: CASSSRLGSSYNEQFF
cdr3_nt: TGTGCCAGCAGCTCAAGACTAGGGAGCTCCTACAATGAGCAGTTCTTC